This record looks at one T cell receptor beta chain sequence and its context. Per the original data handling: Ranging from roughly 23,224 to 700,000, TCR counts per sample had a median value of around 91,000. TCRdb passed the RACE reads through MiXCR, listing each CDR3 protein once. TCRdb assigned the V and J calls; the authors' analysis was not used. The table records approximately 73,000 distinct CDR3 sequences, 10% of them present only once. Germline values: CDR1 LNHNV, CDR2 YYDKDF (reference sequence). This CDR3 is 16 amino acids long. V lost 0 bases and J lost 6, with 12 bases in between. The time point denotes: patch test 1, 2 weeks after DPC sensitization. Treatment indicated: therapeutic diphenylcyclopropenone sensitization with weekly scalp DPC. Blood draws came first, before each patch test. The data derive from a study of human T cells and chemical hapten exposure. Study background: Upper-back patches of 0.01% DPC were read at 6 days.

Sequenced material: whole blood, taken in connection with sensitization to the hapten diphenylcyclopropenone (DPC). This TCR came from a woman between 45 and 65 years old with alopecia areata. Some clones in this sample may be carry-over from other donors' samples. J is TRBJ1-6 and V is TRBV15; D may be TRBD1 (5 bases). DNA for the CDR3: TGTGCCACCAGCAGAGATTCGGGGACTCCTAATTCACCCCTCCACTTT. Residues: CATSRDSGTPNSPLHF.